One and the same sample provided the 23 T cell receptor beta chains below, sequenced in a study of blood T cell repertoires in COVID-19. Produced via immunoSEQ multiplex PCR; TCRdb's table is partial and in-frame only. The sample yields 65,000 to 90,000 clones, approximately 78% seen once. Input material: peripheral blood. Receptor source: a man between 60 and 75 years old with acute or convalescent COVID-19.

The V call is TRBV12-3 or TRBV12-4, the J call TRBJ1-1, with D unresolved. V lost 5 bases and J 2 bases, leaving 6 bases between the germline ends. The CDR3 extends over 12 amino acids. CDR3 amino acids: CASSRINTEAFF. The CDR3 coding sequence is TGTGCCAGCAGTCGTATCAACACTGAAGCTTTCTTT.

The CDR3 sequence is CASSSQGGDTDTQYF. CDR3 coding DNA: TGCGCCAGCAGCTCACAGGGGGGCGACACAGATACGCAGTATTTT. V is TRBV5-1 and J is TRBJ2-3; 8 bases map to TRBD1. The V gene's germline CDR1 is SGHRS and CDR2 YFSETQ. The CDR3 has 15 residues. The junction had 5 bases not matched to a gene; V was cut back by 3 bases and J by 2 bases.

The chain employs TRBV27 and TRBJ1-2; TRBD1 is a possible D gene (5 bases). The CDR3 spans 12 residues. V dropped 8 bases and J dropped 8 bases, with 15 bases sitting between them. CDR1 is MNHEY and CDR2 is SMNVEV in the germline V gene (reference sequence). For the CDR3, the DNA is TGTGCCAGCCAGACAGCCGGACGGGGCTACACCTTC. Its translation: CASQTAGRGYTF.

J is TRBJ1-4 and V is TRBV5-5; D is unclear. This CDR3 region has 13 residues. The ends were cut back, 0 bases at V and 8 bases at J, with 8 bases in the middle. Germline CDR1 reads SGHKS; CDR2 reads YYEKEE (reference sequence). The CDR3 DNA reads TGTGCCAGCAGCTTGGAAGGGAGCGAAAAACTGTTTTTT. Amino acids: CASSLEGSEKLFF.

For the CDR3, the DNA is TGCAGCGTTTATTGGCAGAACACTGAAGCTTTCTTT. The encoded protein is CSVYWQNTEAFF. This chain links TRBV29-1 with TRBJ1-1; D gene uncertain. The ends were cut back, 5 bases at V and 1 base at J, with 8 bases in the middle. Germline-derived CDR1 and CDR2 are SQVTM and ANQGSEA. The CDR3 totals 12 residues.

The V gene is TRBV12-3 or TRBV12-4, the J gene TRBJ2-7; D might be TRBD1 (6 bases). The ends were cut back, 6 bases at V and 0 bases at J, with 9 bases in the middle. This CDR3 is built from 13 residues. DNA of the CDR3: TGTGCCAGCAGAAAGACAGGCTCCTACGAGCAGTACTTC. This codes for CASRKTGSYEQYF.

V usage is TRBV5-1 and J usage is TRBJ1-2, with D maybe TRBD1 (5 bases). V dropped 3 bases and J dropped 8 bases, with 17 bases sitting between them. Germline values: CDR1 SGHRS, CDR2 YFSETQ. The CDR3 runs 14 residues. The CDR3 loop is CASSSALAGFGYTF. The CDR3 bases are TGCGCCAGCAGCTCCGCCTTGGCAGGGTTCGGCTACACCTTC.

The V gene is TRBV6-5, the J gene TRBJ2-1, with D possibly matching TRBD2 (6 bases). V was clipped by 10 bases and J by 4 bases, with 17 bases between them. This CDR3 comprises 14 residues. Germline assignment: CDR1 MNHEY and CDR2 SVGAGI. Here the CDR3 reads CATPPGGTYNEQFF. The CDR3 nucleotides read TGTGCCACCCCCCCCGGGGGTACTTACAATGAGCAGTTCTTC.

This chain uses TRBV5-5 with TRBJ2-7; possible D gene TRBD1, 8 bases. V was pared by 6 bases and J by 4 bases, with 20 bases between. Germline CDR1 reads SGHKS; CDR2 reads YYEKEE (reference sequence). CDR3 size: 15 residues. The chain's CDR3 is CASTREQGAVYEQYF. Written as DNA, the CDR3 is TGTGCCAGCACGCGGGAGCAGGGGGCGGTTTACGAGCAGTACTTC.

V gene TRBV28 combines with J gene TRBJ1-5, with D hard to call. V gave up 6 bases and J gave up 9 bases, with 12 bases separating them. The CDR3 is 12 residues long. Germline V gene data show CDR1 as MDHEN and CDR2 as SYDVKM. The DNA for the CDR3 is TGTGCCAGCAGCCGCGGTCGGGGGCCCCAGCATTTT. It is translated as CASSRGRGPQHF.

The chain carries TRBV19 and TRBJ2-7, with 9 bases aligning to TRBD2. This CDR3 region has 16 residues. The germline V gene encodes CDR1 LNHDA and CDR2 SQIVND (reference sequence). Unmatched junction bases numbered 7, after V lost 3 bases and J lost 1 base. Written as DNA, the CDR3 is TGTGCCAGTAGTATCTATAGCGGGAGCGGGTCCTACGAGCAGTACTTC. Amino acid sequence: CASSIYSGSGSYEQYF.

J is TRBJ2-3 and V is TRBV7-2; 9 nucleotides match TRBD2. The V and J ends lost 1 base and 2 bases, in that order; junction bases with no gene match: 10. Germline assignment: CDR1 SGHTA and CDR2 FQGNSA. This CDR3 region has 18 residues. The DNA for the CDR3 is TGTGCCAGCAGCTTAGTTGGTTTCGGACTAGCGAACACAGATACGCAGTATTTT. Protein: CASSLVGFGLANTDTQYF.

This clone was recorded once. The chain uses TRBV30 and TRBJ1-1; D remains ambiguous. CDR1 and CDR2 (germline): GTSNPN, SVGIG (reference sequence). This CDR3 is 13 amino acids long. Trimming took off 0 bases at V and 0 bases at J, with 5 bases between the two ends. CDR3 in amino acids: CAWSVTLNTEAFF. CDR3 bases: TGTGCCTGGAGTGTGACACTGAACACTGAAGCTTTCTTT.

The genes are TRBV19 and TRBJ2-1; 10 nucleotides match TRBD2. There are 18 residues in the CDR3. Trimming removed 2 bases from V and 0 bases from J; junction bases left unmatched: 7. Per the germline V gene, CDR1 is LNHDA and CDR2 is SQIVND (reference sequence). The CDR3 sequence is CASSIKLAGTTSYNEQFF. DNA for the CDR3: TGTGCCAGTAGTATAAAACTAGCGGGAACCACCTCCTACAATGAGCAGTTCTTC.

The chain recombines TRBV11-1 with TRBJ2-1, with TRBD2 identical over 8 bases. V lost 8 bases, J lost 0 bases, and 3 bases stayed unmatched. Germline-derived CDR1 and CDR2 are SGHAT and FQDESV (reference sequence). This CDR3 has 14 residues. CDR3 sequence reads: CASWAGGSYNEQFF. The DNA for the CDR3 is TGTGCCAGCTGGGCGGGGGGCTCCTACAATGAGCAGTTCTTC.

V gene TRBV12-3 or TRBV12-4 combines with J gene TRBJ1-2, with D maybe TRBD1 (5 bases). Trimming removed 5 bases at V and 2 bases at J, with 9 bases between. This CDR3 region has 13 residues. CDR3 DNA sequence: TGTGCCAGCAGTGAAGACAGCAACTATGGCTACACCTTC. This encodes CASSEDSNYGYTF.

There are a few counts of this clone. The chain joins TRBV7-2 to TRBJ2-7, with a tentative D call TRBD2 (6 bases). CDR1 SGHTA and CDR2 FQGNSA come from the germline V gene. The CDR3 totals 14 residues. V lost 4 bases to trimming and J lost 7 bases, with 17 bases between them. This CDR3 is CASSWGSGRGEQYF. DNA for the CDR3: TGTGCCAGCAGCTGGGGGAGCGGCCGGGGGGAGCAGTACTTC.

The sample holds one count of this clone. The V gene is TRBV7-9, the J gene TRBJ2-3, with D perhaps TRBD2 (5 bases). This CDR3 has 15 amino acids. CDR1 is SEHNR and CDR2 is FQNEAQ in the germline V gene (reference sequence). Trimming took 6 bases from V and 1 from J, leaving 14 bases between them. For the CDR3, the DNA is TGTGCCAGCAGGGACTTCCAAGGAGGCACAGATACGCAGTATTTT. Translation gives CASRDFQGGTDTQYF.

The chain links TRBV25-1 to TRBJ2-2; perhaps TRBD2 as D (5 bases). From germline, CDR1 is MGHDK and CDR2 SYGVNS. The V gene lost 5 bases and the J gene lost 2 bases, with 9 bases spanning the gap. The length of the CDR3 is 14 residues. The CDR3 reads CASSRGLNTGELFF. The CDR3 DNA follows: TGTGCCAGCAGTCGGGGATTAAACACCGGGGAGCTGTTTTTT. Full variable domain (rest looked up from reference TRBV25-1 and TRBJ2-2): EADIYQTPRYLVIGTGKKITLECSQTMGHDKMYWYQQDPGMELHLIHYSYGVNSTEKGDLSSESTVSRIRTEHFPLTLESARPSHTSQYLCASSRGLNTGELFFGEGSRLTVL.

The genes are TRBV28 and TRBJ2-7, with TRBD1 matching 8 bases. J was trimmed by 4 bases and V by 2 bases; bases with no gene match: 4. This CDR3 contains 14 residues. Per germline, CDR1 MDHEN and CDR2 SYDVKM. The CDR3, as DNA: TGTGCCAGCAGTTTAGGACAGGGAAGGTACGAGCAGTACTTC. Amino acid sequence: CASSLGQGRYEQYF.

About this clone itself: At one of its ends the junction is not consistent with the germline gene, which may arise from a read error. The CDR3 DNA reads TGTGCCAGTAGTATACCCTCAGGGGCGGGGGCCGAACAAACTTTT. Residues: CASSIPSGAGAEQTF. The chain uses TRBV19 and TRBJ2-3, with D maybe TRBD2 (7 bases). Looked up from germline, CDR1 is LNHDA and CDR2 is SQIVND (reference sequence). The CDR3 is 15 amino acids.

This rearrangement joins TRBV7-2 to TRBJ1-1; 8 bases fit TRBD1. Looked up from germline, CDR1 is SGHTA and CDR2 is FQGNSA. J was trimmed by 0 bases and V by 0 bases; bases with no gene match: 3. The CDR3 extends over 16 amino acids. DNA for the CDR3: TGTGCCAGCAGCTTAGCCGGGACAGGTTTGAACACTGAAGCTTTCTTT. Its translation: CASSLAGTGLNTEAFF.

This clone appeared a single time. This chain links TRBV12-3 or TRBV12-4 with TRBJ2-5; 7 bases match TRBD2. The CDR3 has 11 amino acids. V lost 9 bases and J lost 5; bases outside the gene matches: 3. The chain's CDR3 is CASGGGETQYF. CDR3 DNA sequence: TGTGCCAGTGGGGGGGGTGAGACCCAGTACTTC.